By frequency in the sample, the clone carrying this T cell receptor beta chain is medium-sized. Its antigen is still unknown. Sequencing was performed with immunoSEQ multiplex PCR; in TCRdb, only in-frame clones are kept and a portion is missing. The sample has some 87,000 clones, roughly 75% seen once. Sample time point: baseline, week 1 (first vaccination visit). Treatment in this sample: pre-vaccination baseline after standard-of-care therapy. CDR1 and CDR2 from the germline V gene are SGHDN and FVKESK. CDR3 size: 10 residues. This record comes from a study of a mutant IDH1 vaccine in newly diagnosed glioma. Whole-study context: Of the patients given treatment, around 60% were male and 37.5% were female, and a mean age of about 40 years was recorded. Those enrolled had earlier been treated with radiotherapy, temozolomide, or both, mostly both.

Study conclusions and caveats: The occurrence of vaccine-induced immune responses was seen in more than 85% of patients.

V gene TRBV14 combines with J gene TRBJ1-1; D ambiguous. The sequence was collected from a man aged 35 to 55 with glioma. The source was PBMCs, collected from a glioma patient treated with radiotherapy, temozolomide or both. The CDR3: CAYKAGTAFF. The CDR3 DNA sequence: TGTGCTTATAAGGCCGGAACAGCTTTCTTT.